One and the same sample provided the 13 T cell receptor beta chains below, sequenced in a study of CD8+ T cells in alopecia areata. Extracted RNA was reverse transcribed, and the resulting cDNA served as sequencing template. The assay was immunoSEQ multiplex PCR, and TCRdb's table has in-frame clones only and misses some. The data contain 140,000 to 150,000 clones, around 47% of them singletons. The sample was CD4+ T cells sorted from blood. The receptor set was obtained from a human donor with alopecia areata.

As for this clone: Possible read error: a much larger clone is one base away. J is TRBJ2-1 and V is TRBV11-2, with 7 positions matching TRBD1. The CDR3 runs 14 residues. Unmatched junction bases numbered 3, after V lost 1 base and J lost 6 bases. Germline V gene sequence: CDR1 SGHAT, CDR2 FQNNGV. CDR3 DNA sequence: TGTGCCAGCAGCTTAGGGGACAGCCGCAATGAGCAGTTCTTC. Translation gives CASSLGDSRNEQFF.

The CDR3 nucleotides read TGCGCCAGCAGCTTGGGGACTAGCGTCACCTACAATGAGCAGTTCTTC. Translating gives CASSLGTSVTYNEQFF. The rearrangement joins TRBV5-1 to TRBJ2-1, with TRBD2 matching over 9 bases. CDR3 length equals 16 residues. In germline, CDR1 is SGHRS, CDR2 YFSETQ. The V segment lost 0 bases and the J segment 2 bases; nucleotides outside the gene matches: 3.

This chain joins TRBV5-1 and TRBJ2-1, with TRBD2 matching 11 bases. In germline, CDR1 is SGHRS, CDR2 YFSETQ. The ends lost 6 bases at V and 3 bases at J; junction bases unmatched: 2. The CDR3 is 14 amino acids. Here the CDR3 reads CASTTSGSYNEQFF. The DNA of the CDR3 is TGCGCCAGCACCACTAGCGGGAGCTACAATGAGCAGTTCTTC. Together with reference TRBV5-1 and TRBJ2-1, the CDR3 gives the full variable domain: KAGVTQTPRYLIKTRGQQVTLSCSPISGHRSVSWYQQTPGQGLQFLFEYFSETQRNKGNFPGRFSGRQFSNSRSEMNVSTLELGDSALYLCASTTSGSYNEQFFGPGTRLTVL.

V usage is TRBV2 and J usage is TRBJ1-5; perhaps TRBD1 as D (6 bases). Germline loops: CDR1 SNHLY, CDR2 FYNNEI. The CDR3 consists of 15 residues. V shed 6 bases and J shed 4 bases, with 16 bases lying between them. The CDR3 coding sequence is TGTGCCAGCAGCCAATTAGGACAGCAAAATCAGCCCCAGCATTTT. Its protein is CASSQLGQQNQPQHF.

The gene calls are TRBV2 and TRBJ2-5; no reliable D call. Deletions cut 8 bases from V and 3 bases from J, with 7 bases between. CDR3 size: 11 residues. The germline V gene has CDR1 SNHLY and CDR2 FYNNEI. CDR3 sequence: CASRTEETQYF. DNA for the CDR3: TGTGCCAGCCGGACGGAAGAGACCCAGTACTTC.

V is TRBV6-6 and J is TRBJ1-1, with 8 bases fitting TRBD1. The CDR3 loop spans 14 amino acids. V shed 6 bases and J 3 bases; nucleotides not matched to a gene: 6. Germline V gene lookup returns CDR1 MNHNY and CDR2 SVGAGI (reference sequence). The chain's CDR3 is CASSQRQGYTEAFF. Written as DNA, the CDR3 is TGTGCCAGCAGCCAAAGACAGGGGTACACTGAAGCTTTCTTT.

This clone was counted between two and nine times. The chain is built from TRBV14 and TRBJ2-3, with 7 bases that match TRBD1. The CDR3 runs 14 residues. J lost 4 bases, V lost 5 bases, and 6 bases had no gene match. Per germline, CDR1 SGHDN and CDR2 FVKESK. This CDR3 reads CASSKDRSADTQYF. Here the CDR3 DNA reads TGTGCCAGCAGCAAGGACAGGTCGGCAGATACGCAGTATTTT.

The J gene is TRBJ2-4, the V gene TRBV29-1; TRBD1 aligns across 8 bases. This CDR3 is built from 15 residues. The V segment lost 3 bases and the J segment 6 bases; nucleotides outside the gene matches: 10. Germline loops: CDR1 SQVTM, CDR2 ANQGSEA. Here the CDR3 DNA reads TGCAGCGTTGAGTCAGGGGGCCCCCTCGTAAACATTCAGTACTTC. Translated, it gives CSVESGGPLVNIQYF.

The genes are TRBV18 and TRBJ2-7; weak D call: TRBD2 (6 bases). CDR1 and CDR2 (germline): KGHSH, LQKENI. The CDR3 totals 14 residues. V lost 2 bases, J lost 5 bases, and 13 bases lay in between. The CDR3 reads CASSPAGTGDEQYF. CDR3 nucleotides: TGTGCCAGCTCACCAGCCGGGACTGGGGACGAGCAGTACTTC.

The CDR3 region has the DNA TGCAGCGTTCGGGCGGGAGGAGGCGGAAATACGCAGTATTTT. It codes for CSVRAGGGGNTQYF. V gene TRBV29-1 combines with J gene TRBJ2-3; 8 bases are shared with TRBD2. This CDR3 has 14 residues. Germline trimming cut 5 bases from V and 7 bases from J; bases unmatched to any gene: 11. Germline CDR1 and CDR2: SQVTM and ANQGSEA.

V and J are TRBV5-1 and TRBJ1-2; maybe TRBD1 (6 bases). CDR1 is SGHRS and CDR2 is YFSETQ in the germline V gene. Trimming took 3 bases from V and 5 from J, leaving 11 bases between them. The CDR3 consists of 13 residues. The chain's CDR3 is CASSSTQGYGYTF. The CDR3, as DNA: TGCGCCAGCAGCTCTACACAGGGTTATGGCTACACCTTC.

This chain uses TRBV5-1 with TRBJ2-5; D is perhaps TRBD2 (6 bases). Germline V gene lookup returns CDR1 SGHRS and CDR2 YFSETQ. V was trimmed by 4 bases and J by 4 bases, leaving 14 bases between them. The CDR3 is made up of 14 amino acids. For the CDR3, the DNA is TGCGCCAGCAGCCAACGGGACTCCCTAGAGACCCAGTACTTC. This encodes CASSQRDSLETQYF.

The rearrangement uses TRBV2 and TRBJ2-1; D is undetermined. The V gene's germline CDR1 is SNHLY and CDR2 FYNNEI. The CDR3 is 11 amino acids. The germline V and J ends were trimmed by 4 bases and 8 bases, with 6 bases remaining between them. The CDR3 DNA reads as TGTGCCAGCAGTGTGGCGTATGAGCAGTTCTTC. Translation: CASSVAYEQFF.